This is a list of T cell receptor beta chains from one sample in a study of CXCR3 chemokines and chemotherapy response in bladder cancer. TCRdb analysed the PCR reads with MiXCR anew, one entry per CDR3 protein. This sample has about 3,500 distinct CDR3 sequences, with 25% to 30% found just once. The sample was gathered from a patient whose treatment included neoadjuvant chemotherapy. Receptors originate from a human donor with bladder cancer that did not respond to neoadjuvant chemotherapy. Both conserved end residues are part of each CDR3. Fields, in order: D gene, J gene, V gene, clone size, CDR3 DNA, CDR3 protein. The D gene is left open where the match is weak. The size field is filled for only some rows; it gives once, few, many or a size class.

NA TRBJ2-7 TRBV14 few TGTGCCAGCAGCCAAGGGCCGCGGACGCGGCAGTACTTC CASSQGPRTRQYF
TRBD1 TRBJ1-2 TRBV15 medium-sized TGTGCCACCAGCAGAGCCGCCCCTGACAGGGTGGTCGCTAACTATGGCTACACCTTC CATSRAAPDRVVANYGYTF
NA TRBJ1-1 TRBV6-2/TRBV6-3 NA TGTGCCAGCAAAGTTGTAGGGGCTCCGGGTATCAACACTGAAGCTTTCTTT CASKVVGAPGINTEAFF
NA TRBJ1-6 TRBV19 medium-sized TGTGCCAGTAGCGACAGTTTTAATTCACCCCTCCACTTT CASSDSFNSPLHF
NA TRBJ2-3 TRBV6-2/TRBV6-3 NA TGTGCCAGCACGGACCCCCCCGGGGCTTATACGCAGTATTTT CASTDPPGAYTQYF
NA TRBJ2-7 TRBV6-1 NA TGTGCCAGCACTGACCCGGGGGCAGGGGAGCCCTGCGAGCAGTACTTC CASTDPGAGEPCEQYF
NA TRBJ2-7 TRBV19 medium-sized TGTGCCAGTAGTCCCCCCGGCCCGGTCAACGAGCAGTACTTC CASSPPGPVNEQYF
TRBD2 TRBJ2-2 TRBV14 many TGTGCCAGCAGCCAAGATCGGCTGGGACTAGCTCCCGCAAAGCTGTTTTTT CASSQDRLGLAPAKLFF
NA TRBJ2-3 TRBV7-9 medium-sized TGTGCCAGCAGAAACAGGGACACAGATACGCAGTATTTT CASRNRDTDTQYF
TRBD1 TRBJ1-1 TRBV20-1 many TGCAGTGCTAGAGTTCTAGGGCGCAGGGGGCTACCCGACACTGAAGCTTTCTTT CSARVLGRRGLPDTEAFF
TRBD2 TRBJ2-5 TRBV9 few TGTGCCAGCGGGACTAGCGGGGCCTACCAAGAGACCCAGTACTTC CASGTSGAYQETQYF
NA TRBJ2-3 TRBV9 medium-sized TGTGCCAGCAGCGTCCAGGGGTACAGTACAGATACGCAGTATTTT CASSVQGYSTDTQYF
NA TRBJ1-6 TRBV10-3 medium-sized TGTGCCACTCGGGGGGGCTCTGATAATTCACCCCTCCACTTT CATRGGSDNSPLHF
NA TRBJ2-2 TRBV29-1 medium-sized TGCAGCGTTGGGACAAAATCACCCGGGGAGCTGTTTTTT CSVGTKSPGELFF
NA TRBJ2-6 TRBV27 large TGTGCCAGCAAAGTTGTAGGGGCGCACGGGGCCAACGTCCTGACTTTC CASKVVGAHGANVLTF
TRBD1 TRBJ1-3 TRBV24-1 NA TGTGCCACCAGTGATTTGCAACCCCAGGACAGGGGATCTGGAAACACCATATATTTT CATSDLQPQDRGSGNTIYF
TRBD1 TRBJ2-4 TRBV20-1 many TGCAGTGCCCCTGACAGGGGACGACTCGAAAACATTCAGTACTTC CSAPDRGRLENIQYF
NA TRBJ1-1 TRBV11-2 medium-sized TGTGCCAGCAGCTTCCACATGAACACTGAAGCTTTCTTT CASSFHMNTEAFF
TRBD2 TRBJ2-1 TRBV27 medium-sized TGTGCCAGCAGTTTTCAGGCGGGGGGGGCCTACAATGAGCAGTTCTTC CASSFQAGGAYNEQFF
NA TRBJ1-2 TRBV5-6 large TGTGCCAGCAGCTTGGTAGCAGGGGCGGCTAACTATGGCTACACCTTC CASSLVAGAANYGYTF
TRBD1 TRBJ2-7 TRBV6-5 medium-sized TGTGCCAGCAGTACCGGGACAGGGATTTACGAGCAGTACTTC CASSTGTGIYEQYF
NA TRBJ2-2 TRBV6-2/TRBV6-3 NA TGTGCCAGCAGTACGCCGACAGCCAGGGCCGGGGAGCTGTTTTTT CASSTPTARAGELFF
NA TRBJ2-3 TRBV27 many TGTGCCAGCAGTTTCAACCTAGCAAGGGATACGCAGTATTTT CASSFNLARDTQYF
NA TRBJ1-6 TRBV6-2/TRBV6-3 NA TGTGCCAGCAGTTATTGGGGGTCCAATTCACCCCTCCACTTT CASSYWGSNSPLHF
NA TRBJ2-7 TRBV18 medium-sized TGTGCCAGCTCAACCCGGGACGGGACCTACGAGCAGTACTTC CASSTRDGTYEQYF
NA TRBJ1-2 TRBV27 many TGTGCCAGCAGTTTCGAGGGGAACTATGGCTACACCTTC CASSFEGNYGYTF
NA TRBJ2-2 TRBV7-9 many TGTGCCAGCAGCTTCCCAGGGTCGGCCGGGGAGCTGTTTTTT CASSFPGSAGELFF